This T cell receptor (beta chain) was obtained from a study of shared clonotypes between healthy human individuals. Notes on the study in general: At large depth, rarefaction still showed sorted-subset sequencing to be incomplete. Relative to memory subsets, naive subsets generally showed larger estimated richness.

This clone was observed once. Its matching antigen is unknown. Deep level was the assay's run setting. Assay: immunoSEQ multiplex PCR; the TCRdb copy retains only in-frame clones and omits some. The sample contains about 690,000 clones, around 91% of which appear only once. The CDR3 sequence is 16 residues long. From germline, CDR1 is SGDLS and CDR2 YYNGEE. With 2 bases clipped from V and 8 bases from J, the junction kept 13 bases outside the gene matches. The source of this sequence is a man aged 18-30 years in good health. Some clones in this sample may be carry-over from other donors' samples. Sequencing was done on a sample of memory CD8+ T cells from PBMCs. Subset in this sample: CD45RO+ cells pooled with CCR7-negative TemRA cells. The chain links TRBV9 to TRBJ2-1; the match to TRBD2 covers 7 bases. The CDR3 loop is CASSVRRNGGSDEQFF. The CDR3 DNA reads TGTGCCAGCAGCGTGAGGCGGAACGGGGGGAGCGATGAGCAGTTCTTC.